Shown below are 13 T cell receptor beta chains from a single sample sequenced in a study of cytomegalovirus exposure and HLA in healthy donors. The PCR ran on 60 Vbeta and 13 Jbeta primers. Here immunoSEQ multiplex PCR was the method, and the copy in TCRdb shows in-frame clones only, minus some. The table has 100,000 to 150,000 clones, 80% seen once. The sequencing input was PBMCs. The receptors were sampled from a man aged 25 to 40 in good health and CMV-seropositive.

The gene calls are TRBV6-6 and TRBJ2-1; D may be TRBD2 (5 bases). Trimming shortened V by 4 bases and J by 9 bases, and 10 bases separated the two germline ends. The CDR3 spans 12 residues. Germline V lookup: CDR1 MNHNY, CDR2 SVGAGI (reference sequence). CDR3 DNA sequence: TGTGCCAGCAGTTTCCTAAGCGGTGAGCAGTTCTTC. It yields the protein CASSFLSGEQFF.

This chain uses TRBV19 with TRBJ1-2, with 8 nucleotides matching TRBD1. V lost 7 bases and J lost 1; bases outside the gene matches: 5. From germline, CDR1 is LNHDA and CDR2 SQIVND (reference sequence). This CDR3 has 14 residues. The CDR3 loop is CASTGQGNNYGYTF. CDR3 DNA sequence: TGTGCCAGTACTGGACAGGGAAATAACTATGGCTACACCTTC.

The chain uses TRBV2 and TRBJ2-2, with 8 bases fitting TRBD1. The CDR3 has 15 residues. Germline V gene sequence: CDR1 SNHLY, CDR2 FYNNEI. V lost 5 bases, J lost 5 bases, and 7 bases stayed unmatched. The DNA of the CDR3 is TGTGCCAGCAGTATGCGACAGGGGCGAACCGGGGAGCTGTTTTTT. Translation gives CASSMRQGRTGELFF.

The table lists this clone with a count of one. The chain couples TRBV28 to TRBJ2-7; weak D call: TRBD2 (7 bases). Germline V CDR1 and CDR2: MDHEN, SYDVKM. The V gene lost 5 bases and the J gene lost 9 bases, with 23 bases spanning the gap. The length of the CDR3 is 15 residues. DNA of the CDR3: TGTGCCAGCAGTCTCTGGAGGGGGGGGATGAGCGGGCAGTACTTC. This sequence encodes CASSLWRGGMSGQYF.

The chain uses TRBV11-2 and TRBJ1-1; D unresolved. V was trimmed by 4 bases and J by 5 bases, leaving 8 bases between them. The CDR3 runs 12 residues. Per the germline V gene, CDR1 is SGHAT and CDR2 is FQNNGV. The CDR3 DNA follows: TGTGCCAGCAGCTCGTTCGGGACTGAAGCTTTCTTT. This encodes CASSSFGTEAFF.

This clone was seen just once. J is TRBJ2-5 and V is TRBV4-1; TRBD2 agrees at 8 bases. With 0 bases clipped from V and 4 bases from J, the junction kept 1 base outside the gene matches. Germline assignment: CDR1 MGHRA and CDR2 YSYEKL. The CDR3 length is 14 residues. CDR3 sequence reads: CASSQEGLGETQYF. CDR3 nucleotides: TGCGCCAGCAGCCAAGAGGGACTAGGAGAGACCCAGTACTTC.

The rearrangement links TRBV6-5 to TRBJ1-2, with D perhaps matching TRBD1 (5 bases). The CDR3 has 14 amino acids. Germline values: CDR1 MNHEY, CDR2 SVGAGI. V was cut by 6 bases and J by 7 bases, with 18 bases left in between. CDR3 region: CASSEVSDKPGYTF. In nucleotides, the CDR3 is TGTGCCAGCAGCGAGGTCTCGGACAAGCCTGGCTACACCTTC.

This sequence joins TRBV7-9 and TRBJ1-1; D is uncertain. CDR1 is SEHNR, CDR2 FQNEAQ, per germline (reference sequence). CDR3 length equals 13 residues. The ends were cut back, 1 base at V and 7 bases at J, with 10 bases in the middle. The CDR3 DNA reads TGTGCCAGCAGCTTAGATTGGCGGAGTGAAGCTTTCTTT. As protein: CASSLDWRSEAFF.

The chain uses TRBV6-7 and TRBJ2-3, with TRBD2 as a possible D gene (5 bases). TRBV6-7 is an open reading frame whose function is uncertain. V was clipped by 4 bases and J by 1 base, with 9 bases between them. This CDR3 is built from 14 residues. This CDR3 reads CASSLASCTDTQYF. For the CDR3, the DNA is TGTGCCAGCAGTTTGGCTAGCTGCACAGATACGCAGTATTTT.

V is TRBV4-1 and J is TRBJ2-5; a possible D gene is TRBD1 (5 bases). Germline CDR1 MGHRA, CDR2 YSYEKL. The CDR3 loop spans 14 amino acids. Trimming took 4 bases from V and 5 from J, leaving 14 bases between them. The CDR3 here is CASSPRVDWETQYF. CDR3 DNA sequence: TGCGCCAGCAGCCCCAGGGTAGATTGGGAGACCCAGTACTTC.

The chain's CDR3 is CASSSAPYNSPLHF. CDR3 in DNA: TGTGCCAGCAGCTCAGCGCCCTATAATTCACCCCTCCACTTT. V gene TRBV5-6 combines with J gene TRBJ1-6; D is ambiguous. V dropped 3 bases and J dropped 2 bases, with 6 bases sitting between them. Germline lookup yields CDR1 SGHDT and CDR2 YYEEEE. This CDR3 region has 14 residues.

The chain carries TRBV5-1 and TRBJ2-1, with 13 bases aligning to TRBD2. Trimming at V came to 1 base and at J to 15 bases, leaving 19 bases not matched to a gene. Looked up from germline, CDR1 is SGHRS and CDR2 is YFSETQ. The CDR3 is 18 residues long. CDR3: CASSLPLAGGPRPKDLFF. DNA of the CDR3: TGCGCCAGCAGCTTGCCACTAGCGGGGGGGCCGAGGCCGAAGGACCTGTTCTTC.

The chain is built from TRBV19 and TRBJ2-1, with D possibly being TRBD1 (5 bases). Germline-derived CDR1 and CDR2 are LNHDA and SQIVND (reference sequence). The length of the CDR3 is 13 residues. Trimming removed 7 bases from V and 10 bases from J, with 17 bases in between. The CDR3 loop is CASTTEVRGEQFF. In DNA form, the CDR3 reads TGTGCCAGTACTACTGAGGTAAGGGGCGAGCAGTTCTTC.